Below are 9 T cell receptor beta chains sequenced from a single sample in a study of cytomegalovirus exposure and HLA in healthy donors. PCR involved 60 Vbeta and 13 Jbeta primers. Sequencing was performed with immunoSEQ multiplex PCR; in TCRdb, only in-frame clones are kept and a portion is missing. Of 81,000 or so clones listed, over 70% are singletons. The sample comprised PBMCs. The receptor source for this set is a man over 45 in good health and CMV-seropositive.

Details on this clone: One end of the junction varies from germline; a read error may be responsible. This chain connects TRBV7-9 to TRBJ1-1, with TRBD1 matching 8 bases. The CDR3 has 14 amino acids. Germline CDR1 and CDR2: SEHNR and FQNEAQ (reference sequence). The CDR3 protein is CSSSLPQGAAEAFF. The CDR3, as DNA: TGTTCCAGCAGCCTCCCCCAGGGGGCCGCTGAAGCTTTCTTT.

The gene calls are TRBV11-1 and TRBJ2-7, with 9 bases lining up with TRBD1. The V segment lost 5 bases and the J segment 3 bases; nucleotides outside the gene matches: 2. CDR3 length equals 13 residues. Germline CDR1 reads SGHAT; CDR2 reads FQDESV (reference sequence). CDR3 residues: CASSPGQGYEQYF. CDR3 nucleotide sequence: TGTGCCAGCAGCCCGGGACAGGGCTACGAGCAGTACTTC.

This chain links TRBV5-1 with TRBJ2-7; D is perhaps TRBD2 (6 bases). The germline V gene encodes CDR1 SGHRS and CDR2 YFSETQ. This CDR3 region has 16 residues. With 7 bases removed from V and 0 bases from J, the gap between germline ends came to 20 bases. CDR3 residues: CASARGSERSSYEQYF. As DNA, the CDR3 is TGCGCCAGCGCACGGGGGTCGGAGCGGAGCTCCTACGAGCAGTACTTC.

The gene calls are TRBV7-8 and TRBJ2-5; D may be TRBD2 (6 bases). V lost 1 base to trimming and J lost 2 bases, with 11 bases between them. This CDR3 has 15 amino acids. Germline CDR1 reads SGHVS; CDR2 reads FQNEAQ. CDR3 sequence: CASSLELARQETQYF. The CDR3 nucleotides read TGTGCCAGCAGCTTAGAACTAGCAAGGCAAGAGACCCAGTACTTC.

The chain links TRBV21-1 to TRBJ2-5; the table's D gene call, TRBD2, was not cross checked with the DNA. TRBV21-1 is noted as a pseudogene. The CDR3 length is 15 residues. CDR3 protein: CASSPSYYRGETQYF. CDR3 DNA sequence: TGTGCCAGCAGCCCAAGCTACTATCGAGGGGAGACCCAGTACTTC.

J is TRBJ1-2 and V is TRBV27; D remains ambiguous. The germline V gene has CDR1 MNHEY and CDR2 SMNVEV (reference sequence). Trimming left V 8 bases short and J 8 bases short, with 9 bases between. The CDR3 covers 10 residues. The CDR3 spells CASDEEGYTF. CDR3 DNA sequence: TGTGCCAGCGACGAGGAAGGCTACACCTTC.

This clone was seen only a few times. The CDR3 DNA reads as TGTGCCAGCAGCTTATCGGGGTTCAGCAATCAGCCCCAGCATTTT. Translation: CASSLSGFSNQPQHF. This chain connects TRBV7-2 to TRBJ1-5; D call uncertain. Trimming pared 2 bases from V and 1 base from J, leaving 9 bases between. This CDR3 has 15 residues. In germline, CDR1 is SGHTA, CDR2 FQGNSA.

This chain connects TRBV6-6 to TRBJ1-5, with 7 bases identical to TRBD1. Germline CDR1 and CDR2: MNHNY and SVGAGI (reference sequence). The CDR3 loop spans 13 amino acids. V was clipped by 7 bases and J by 5 bases; unmatched bases: 5. The CDR3 DNA sequence: TGTGCCAGCACAAGGGACAGTTATCAGCCCCAGCATTTT. Amino acids: CASTRDSYQPQHF.

The chain carries TRBV14 and TRBJ2-3; 8 positions agree with TRBD1. Per the germline V gene, CDR1 is SGHDN and CDR2 is FVKESK. Germline trimming cut 5 bases from V and 0 bases from J; bases unmatched to any gene: 4. The CDR3 is 15 residues long. The CDR3 region is CASSWRTGSTDTQYF. As DNA, the CDR3 is TGTGCCAGCAGCTGGCGGACAGGGAGCACAGATACGCAGTATTTT.